Following are 29 T cell receptor beta chains from one sample sequenced in a study of shared clonotypes between healthy human individuals. The naive CD8 fraction comprised CD45RO-negative cells positively selected for CCR7 and excluded terminally differentiated effector memory CD45RA+ cells. Measured with immunoSEQ multiplex PCR; TCRdb has only the in-frame clones, and not every one. The data show some 2 million clones, 85% to 95% seen once. Sequences were obtained from naive CD8+ T cells sorted from blood. The receptors here all came from a young man in good health.

About this clone itself: One junction end does not reproduce the germline sequence, and a read error may be involved. The chain joins TRBV27 to TRBJ2-7; D is unresolved. The germline gives CDR1 MNHEY, CDR2 SMNVEV (reference sequence). The CDR3 is made up of 13 amino acids. The CDR3 is CASSFPFPSKHGF. CDR3 nucleotides: TGTGCCAGCAGTTTTCCCTTTCCCTCCAAACACGGTTTC.

The rearrangement joins TRBV5-1 to TRBJ2-3; 12 bases map to TRBD2. The V gene end was trimmed by 4 bases and the J gene end by 1 base; junction bases not matched to a gene: 7. Germline CDR1 and CDR2: SGHRS and YFSETQ. The CDR3 is 17 amino acids. CDR3 in DNA: TGCGCCAGCAGCCTTCGACTAGCGGGAGAGGGCACAGATACGCAGTATTTT. It codes for CASSLRLAGEGTDTQYF.

The rearrangement links TRBV15 to TRBJ2-7, with 7 positions matching TRBD2. V was pared by 5 bases and J by 3 bases, with 7 bases of the junction left unmatched. CDR1 LNHNV and CDR2 YYDKDF come from the germline V gene (reference sequence). This CDR3 has 14 amino acids. The CDR3, as DNA: TGTGCCACCAGCGTCGGACTAGAGGACTACGAGCAGTACTTC. Translated, it gives CATSVGLEDYEQYF.

The chain uses TRBV28 and TRBJ2-2; D might be TRBD1 (6 bases). CDR3 size: 15 residues. V lost 0 bases and J 4 bases, leaving 9 bases between the germline ends. Germline V gene sequence: CDR1 MDHEN, CDR2 SYDVKM. The CDR3 loop reads CASSLWTGITGELFF. Here the CDR3 DNA reads TGTGCCAGCAGTTTATGGACAGGTATCACCGGGGAGCTGTTTTTT. The variable domain in full, with the rest retrieved from reference TRBV28 and TRBJ2-2, is DVKVTQSSRYLVKRTGEKVFLECVQDMDHENMFWYRQDPGLGLRLIYFSYDVKMKEKGDIPEGYSVSREKKERFSLILESASTNQTSMYLCASSLWTGITGELFFGEGSRLTVL.

The V call is TRBV6-5, the J call TRBJ2-5; no firm D call. The V gene lost 2 bases and the J gene lost 2 bases, with 9 bases spanning the gap. The germline gives CDR1 MNHEY, CDR2 SVGAGI. The CDR3 runs to 14 residues. CDR3 amino acids: CASSYAYLQETQYF. CDR3 bases: TGTGCCAGCAGTTACGCTTATTTACAAGAGACCCAGTACTTC.

Only one count was recorded for this clone. The same CDR3 arises from other DNA sequences in this sample as well. The chain links TRBV4-1 to TRBJ2-1; D perhaps matches TRBD2 (6 bases). V lost 4 bases to trimming and J lost 1 base, with 8 bases between them. Germline V gene lookup returns CDR1 MGHRA and CDR2 YSYEKL. The CDR3 has 14 amino acids. This CDR3 reads CASSLSGSYNEQFF. The DNA for the CDR3 is TGCGCCAGCAGCCTTAGCGGTTCCTACAATGAGCAGTTCTTC.

This clone was picked up one time. This chain connects TRBV4-1 to TRBJ2-7, with D possibly matching TRBD2 (6 bases). Germline V CDR1 and CDR2: MGHRA, YSYEKL. The CDR3 has 15 residues. Trimming stripped 1 base from V and 0 bases from J, with 10 bases between. This CDR3 reads CASSQVGSGSYEQYF. CDR3 nucleotide sequence: TGCGCCAGCAGCCAAGTTGGTAGCGGCTCCTACGAGCAGTACTTC.

The V and J genes are TRBV28 and TRBJ1-1, with D unclear. Deletions cut 3 bases from V and 7 bases from J, with 6 bases between. CDR1 is MDHEN, CDR2 SYDVKM, per germline. This CDR3 contains 11 residues. CDR3 sequence: CASSFGIEAFF. CDR3 bases: TGTGCCAGCAGTTTCGGGATTGAAGCTTTCTTT.

This chain joins TRBV6-1 and TRBJ2-7, with D possibly matching TRBD1 (5 bases). Per the germline V gene, CDR1 is MNHNS and CDR2 is SASEGT. The length of the CDR3 is 16 residues. With 0 bases removed from V and 4 bases from J, the gap between germline ends came to 16 bases. CDR3 sequence (DNA): TGTGCCAGCAGTGAAGCGGTAACAGGTCTTCTTTACGAGCAGTACTTC. Protein product: CASSEAVTGLLYEQYF.

The V and J genes are TRBV27 and TRBJ2-4; D is ambiguous. This CDR3 region has 14 residues. The germline gives CDR1 MNHEY, CDR2 SMNVEV (reference sequence). Trimming took 4 bases from V and 8 from J, leaving 15 bases between them. The DNA for the CDR3 is TGTGCCAGCAGTTCGGCCCACCGGTGGGACATTCAGTACTTC. Its protein product is CASSSAHRWDIQYF.

This clone was counted a single time. Other DNA sequences in this sample translate to the same CDR3. This chain joins TRBV15 and TRBJ2-7; 8 bases fit TRBD1. V gave up 0 bases and J gave up 4 bases; unmatched junction bases: 5. The CDR3 is made up of 15 amino acids. Germline-derived CDR1 and CDR2 are LNHNV and YYDKDF (reference sequence). CDR3 bases: TGTGCCACCAGCAGAGATCTGGGGACAGGATACGAGCAGTACTTC. It codes for CATSRDLGTGYEQYF.

The rearrangement uses TRBV27 and TRBJ2-7, with D perhaps assigned TRBD1 or TRBD2 (6 bases each). The CDR3 consists of 16 residues. Germline V gene lookup returns CDR1 MNHEY and CDR2 SMNVEV (reference sequence). V was shortened by 0 bases and J by 2 bases, with 14 bases between the two germline ends. The CDR3, as DNA: TGTGCCAGCAGTTTATCGTGGGGGGCTCGGACCTACGAGCAGTACTTC. Protein product: CASSLSWGARTYEQYF.

V gene TRBV7-9 combines with J gene TRBJ1-6, with 7 positions matching TRBD1. CDR1 is SEHNR and CDR2 is FQNEAQ in the germline V gene (reference sequence). V lost 5 bases, J lost 10 bases, and 14 bases stayed unmatched. The CDR3 has 16 amino acids. The CDR3: CASSLLTGEEGSPLHF. The CDR3 region has the DNA TGTGCCAGCAGCCTTCTCACAGGGGAAGAAGGGTCACCCCTCCACTTT.

This chain links TRBV28 with TRBJ2-7; TRBD1 matches 7 bases. The CDR3 consists of 12 residues. With 10 bases clipped from V and 4 bases from J, the junction kept 7 bases outside the gene matches. CDR1 MDHEN and CDR2 SYDVKM come from the germline V gene. The CDR3 protein is CATTRGHYEQYF. The CDR3 coding sequence is TGTGCCACTACGAGGGGGCATTACGAGCAGTACTTC.

The chain carries TRBV4-3 and TRBJ2-1; 7 nucleotides line up with TRBD1. The V segment lost 4 bases and the J segment 6 bases; nucleotides outside the gene matches: 6. This CDR3 spans 14 amino acids. Germline values: CDR1 LGHNA, CDR2 YSLEER. CDR3 residues: CASSPGQVGNEQFF. The CDR3 bases are TGCGCCAGCAGCCCTGGACAGGTTGGCAATGAGCAGTTCTTC.

To note about this clone: The same CDR3 arises from other DNA sequences in this sample as well. V and J are TRBV19 and TRBJ2-2, with D unclear. Germline lookup yields CDR1 LNHDA and CDR2 SQIVND (reference sequence). The germline V and J ends were trimmed by 7 bases and 0 bases, with 3 bases remaining between them. The CDR3 has 12 residues. CDR3: CASNPNTGELFF. For the CDR3, the DNA is TGTGCCAGTAACCCGAACACCGGGGAGCTGTTTTTT.

The CDR3 nucleotides read TGTGCCAGCAGCGCCCGCACCGGCACTGAAGCTTTCTTT. This codes for CASSARTGTEAFF. The chain is built from TRBV9 and TRBJ1-1, with D unresolved. Germline values: CDR1 SGDLS, CDR2 YYNGEE. Between the trimmed V and J ends, which lost 3 bases and 4 bases, there was a span of 10 bases. The CDR3 is 13 residues long.

The rearrangement links TRBV6-1 to TRBJ1-1; 7 nucleotides align to TRBD1. CDR1 MNHNS and CDR2 SASEGT come from the germline V gene. Trimming at V came to 4 bases and at J to 4 bases, leaving 6 bases not matched to a gene. The CDR3 runs to 14 residues. CDR3 sequence reads: CASSVRQGGTEAFF. The CDR3 DNA is TGTGCCAGCAGTGTTAGACAGGGAGGCACTGAAGCTTTCTTT.

This chain connects TRBV6-5 to TRBJ1-1; the D is unclear. Germline values: CDR1 MNHEY, CDR2 SVGAGI. This CDR3 contains 14 residues. V was cut by 7 bases and J by 6 bases, with 18 bases left in between. The DNA of the CDR3 is TGTGCCAGCACTTCCACCCTTTTTAATCCTGAAGCTTTCTTT. This sequence encodes CASTSTLFNPEAFF.

The chain's CDR3 is CASRRLAASTDTQYF. In nucleotides, the CDR3 is TGTGCCAGCAGACGACTAGCGGCGAGCACAGATACGCAGTATTTT. The chain combines TRBV6-4 with TRBJ2-3; 9 bases agree with TRBD2. Unmatched junction bases numbered 4, after V lost 6 bases and J lost 0 bases. CDR3 length equals 15 residues. Germline-derived CDR1 and CDR2 are MRHNA and SNTAGT.

This rearrangement joins TRBV29-1 to TRBJ2-2, with D possibly matching TRBD2 (5 bases). V lost 0 bases, J lost 4 bases, and 15 bases lay in between. This CDR3 has 16 residues. The germline CDR1 and CDR2 sequences are SQVTM and ANQGSEA. CDR3 in DNA: TGCAGCGTTGAAGATAGAGGAGGAGTTGGCACCGGGGAGCTGTTTTTT. This codes for CSVEDRGGVGTGELFF.

This sequence joins TRBV7-9 and TRBJ2-7, with 10 bases fitting TRBD1. V was clipped by 5 bases and J by 4 bases; unmatched bases: 14. From germline, CDR1 is SEHNR and CDR2 FQNEAQ (reference sequence). The CDR3 consists of 17 residues. The CDR3 sequence is CASSGGPRDRGFYEQYF. CDR3 sequence (DNA): TGTGCCAGCAGCGGTGGGCCCCGGGACAGGGGTTTTTACGAGCAGTACTTC.

With regard to this clone: A read error is likely, as this CDR3 ends without the conserved phenylalanine or tryptophan. It is unclear where the CDR3 begins or ends on the DNA, so no DNA is shown, and the CDR3 is as TCRdb lists it. J is TRBJ2-6 and V is TRBV6-6; the table's D gene call, TRBD1, was not cross checked with the DNA. The CDR3 numbers 10 amino acids, ends counted. CDR1 is MNHNY, CDR2 SVGAGI, per germline (reference sequence). The CDR3 reads CASSYRDSVS.

The CDR3 loop reads CASSQVTSGRNYYGYTF. The CDR3 DNA sequence: TGCGCCAGCAGTCAGGTGACAAGCGGACGGAACTACTATGGCTACACCTTC. The rearrangement uses TRBV5-1 and TRBJ1-2; D uncertain. This CDR3 is built from 17 residues. Germline CDR1 is SGHRS and CDR2 is YFSETQ. Trimming took 5 bases from V and 3 from J, leaving 23 bases between them. Supplemented by reference TRBV5-1 and TRBJ1-2, the full variable domain reads KAGVTQTPRYLIKTRGQQVTLSCSPISGHRSVSWYQQTPGQGLQFLFEYFSETQRNKGNFPGRFSGRQFSNSRSEMNVSTLELGDSALYLCASSQVTSGRNYYGYTFGSGTRLTVV.

This clone is a singleton in its sample. The CDR3 region is CASSQVAGLNTEAFF. The CDR3 bases are TGCGCCAGCAGCCAAGTTGCAGGGTTGAACACTGAAGCTTTCTTT. V is TRBV4-1 and J is TRBJ1-1; the D gene is possibly TRBD1 (5 bases). Trimming took off 1 base at V and 0 bases at J, with 9 bases between the two ends. This CDR3 has 15 amino acids. From germline, CDR1 is MGHRA and CDR2 YSYEKL.

As concerns this clone: Other DNA sequences within the sample encode an identical CDR3. The chain recombines TRBV7-9 with TRBJ1-6; 7 bases are shared with TRBD1. Germline V gene sequence: CDR1 SEHNR, CDR2 FQNEAQ (reference sequence). The ends lost 3 bases at V and 8 bases at J; junction bases unmatched: 4. This CDR3 spans 14 amino acids. CDR3 nucleotides: TGTGCCAGCAGCTTGGGCCAGGGGGATTCACCCCTCCACTTT. It translates to CASSLGQGDSPLHF.

V and J are TRBV4-1 and TRBJ2-3; TRBD2 matches at 12 bases. In germline, CDR1 is MGHRA, CDR2 YSYEKL. This CDR3 region has 18 residues. V was clipped by 0 bases and J by 6 bases; unmatched bases: 10. The CDR3 spells CASSQDGLAGGPGDTQYF. In DNA form, the CDR3 reads TGCGCCAGCAGCCAAGACGGGCTAGCGGGGGGGCCGGGGGATACGCAGTATTTT.

The chain links TRBV13 to TRBJ2-7; possible D gene TRBD2, 6 bases. Germline CDR1 PRHDT, CDR2 FYEKMQ (reference sequence). Trimming shortened V by 5 bases and J by 7 bases, and 15 bases separated the two germline ends. There are 13 residues in the CDR3. CDR3 DNA: TGTGCCAGCAGCCCGGAGGCGGGGTCTGAGCAGTACTTC. Its protein is CASSPEAGSEQYF.

V is TRBV5-4 and J is TRBJ1-1; a weak D match, TRBD1 (6 bases). Germline CDR1 reads SGHNT; CDR2 reads YYREEE (reference sequence). The V and J ends lost 0 bases and 2 bases respectively, with 8 bases between them. The CDR3 consists of 14 residues. CDR3 coding DNA: TGTGCCAGCAGCTTGGCGGGGACAAACACTGAAGCTTTCTTT. It yields the protein CASSLAGTNTEAFF.